Sequencing of this TCR beta chain was carried out in a study of blood T cell repertoires in COVID-19. Here immunoSEQ multiplex PCR was the method, and the copy in TCRdb shows in-frame clones only, minus some. The sample contains about 240,000 clones, 83% of which appear only once. The CDR3 length is 14 residues. The germline CDR1 and CDR2 sequences are SGHAT and FQNNGV. V trimming: 3 bases; J trimming: 4 bases; junction bases outside the gene matches: 4. The rearrangement joins TRBV11-2 to TRBJ2-7; 9 positions match TRBD1. This receptor was taken from a human donor in a cohort sampled during active COVID-19. Source material: peripheral blood. CDR3 in amino acids: CASSFGQGRYEQYF. CDR3 bases: TGTGCCAGCAGCTTCGGACAGGGGAGGTACGAGCAGTACTTC.